This T cell receptor (beta chain) was identified in a study of Ad26.COV2.S vaccination and SARS-CoV-2 variants. General study findings and limits: Analyses that measured TCR breadth and depth may have underestimated total T cell responses.

As regards this clone: Its antigen remains unknown.

The treatment: roughly 19 received Ad26.COV2.S at low or high dose, single or two shots; about five received placebo; per-sample allocation not given. Repertoires come from day 63 after the first vaccine or placebo injection. Vaccine was an Ad26 vector expressing Wuhan-strain SARS-CoV-2 spike. Clones were read by immunoSEQ multiplex PCR, and TCRdb kept only the in-frame ones, dropping some. The sample includes about 460,000 clones, nearly 90% seen only once; the top ten take 1.7%. Specimen: peripheral blood, collected in a trial of Ad26.COV2.S vaccine versus placebo. The receptor was derived from a person aged 18 to 59 who received the Ad26.COV2.S COVID-19 vaccine or a placebo.

DNA for the CDR3: TGTGCCAGCAGCTATCGACTCCTCGCCTCCTACGAGCAGTACTTC. As protein: CASSYRLLASYEQYF. The chain uses TRBV7-8 and TRBJ2-7; the D is unclear. The germline V and J ends were trimmed by 4 bases and 0 bases, with 13 bases remaining between them. CDR3 size: 15 residues. Germline V lookup: CDR1 SGHVS, CDR2 FQNEAQ.